A single sample is the source of the 14 T cell receptor beta chains below, sequenced in a study of T cell repertoires in ileal Crohn's disease. Repertoires were generated with immunoSEQ multiplex PCR, while TCRdb's copy carries only in-frame clones and drops some. The sample has around 9,900 clones; 70% to 85% are singletons. Noted time point: neoterminal ileum biopsy at postoperative endoscopy, about 6 months after surgery. The sample comprised ileal tissue. Source of these receptors: an adult with Crohn's disease.

This chain uses TRBV7-7 with TRBJ2-2; 8 nucleotides align to TRBD2. J was trimmed by 6 bases and V by 5 bases; bases with no gene match: 5. The CDR3 is 14 amino acids. CDR1 and CDR2 (germline): SSHAT, FNYEAQ (reference sequence). The CDR3 DNA reads TGTGCCAGCAGCGTCCGAGCGGGAGCCGGGGAGCTGTTTTTT. Amino acid sequence: CASSVRAGAGELFF.

This chain links TRBV6-5 with TRBJ2-5; the D gene is possibly TRBD1 (6 bases). CDR3 size: 13 residues. The ends were cut back, 7 bases at V and 4 bases at J, with 13 bases in the middle. The germline V gene encodes CDR1 MNHEY and CDR2 SVGAGI. The CDR3 DNA reads as TGTGCCAGCAATGGGCTCAGGGGAGAGACCCAGTACTTC. Translating it yields CASNGLRGETQYF.

The rearrangement links TRBV6-1 to TRBJ2-5; 7 bases align to TRBD1. The last part of the DNA fits TRBJ2-7 better; the J call may be wrong. The germline V gene encodes CDR1 MNHNS and CDR2 SASEGT. This CDR3 contains 14 residues. As DNA, the CDR3 is TGTGCCAGCAGTCCACCGGGACAGAACTACGAGCAGTACTTC. It is translated as CASSPPGQNYEQYF.

The V and J genes are TRBV5-4 and TRBJ1-2; D is perhaps TRBD1 (5 bases). The CDR3 spans 14 residues. The germline gives CDR1 SGHNT, CDR2 YYREEE (reference sequence). Trimming removed 4 bases from V and 4 bases from J, with 14 bases in between. CDR3 protein: CASSTRQNSYGYTF. The DNA of the CDR3 is TGTGCCAGCAGCACCCGACAGAATAGCTATGGCTACACCTTC.

The genes are TRBV10-3 and TRBJ2-3; D not resolved. Deletions cut 6 bases from V and 5 bases from J, with 9 bases between. This CDR3 is built from 12 residues. Germline CDR1 reads ENHRY; CDR2 reads SYGVKD. CDR3 sequence reads: CAISFSGDTQYF. The CDR3 DNA is TGTGCCATCAGCTTTTCCGGAGATACGCAGTATTTT.

The chain couples TRBV7-2 to TRBJ2-1; D is unclear. V lost 1 base to trimming and J lost 6 bases, with 10 bases between them. Germline CDR1 SGHTA, CDR2 FQGNSA. The CDR3 has 14 amino acids. CDR3 loop: CASSLVSGGNEQFF. The DNA of the CDR3 is TGTGCCAGCAGCTTAGTGTCCGGCGGCAATGAGCAGTTCTTC.

This sequence joins TRBV6-1 and TRBJ2-5, with 11 bases aligning to TRBD2. CDR1 and CDR2 from the germline V gene are MNHNS and SASEGT. CDR3 length equals 16 residues. V was clipped by 3 bases and J by 5 bases; unmatched bases: 8. DNA for the CDR3: TGTGCCAGCAGTGAGGTAGCGGGAGGGCCCCGGGAGACCCAGTACTTC. It specifies CASSEVAGGPRETQYF.

This chain uses TRBV20-1 with TRBJ2-7; D remains unclear. Germline V gene data show CDR1 as DFQATT and CDR2 as SNEGSKA (reference sequence). V was clipped by 6 bases and J by 4 bases, with 7 bases between them. The CDR3 length is 10 residues. In nucleotides, the CDR3 is TGCAGTGCCCCCAGGTACGAGCAGTACTTC. Translated: CSAPRYEQYF.

V is TRBV5-1 and J is TRBJ2-5, with D possibly TRBD1 on 5 matching bases. The CDR3 consists of 16 residues. Germline V gene lookup returns CDR1 SGHRS and CDR2 YFSETQ. Trimming left V 4 bases short and J 9 bases short, with 25 bases between. The CDR3 here is CASSPGSVVKRRAQYF. CDR3 in DNA: TGCGCCAGCAGCCCAGGGTCGGTTGTCAAGAGACGGGCCCAGTACTTC.

As DNA, the CDR3 is TGTGCCATCAGGGGGGGAGCTCTATGGGGGGACTATGGCTACACCTTC. Encoded protein: CAIRGGALWGDYGYTF. J is TRBJ1-2 and V is TRBV10-3; perhaps TRBD1 as D (5 bases). Germline CDR1 and CDR2: ENHRY and SYGVKD. The CDR3 is 16 residues long. V was clipped by 6 bases and J by 3 bases, with 20 bases between them.

This rearrangement joins TRBV30 to TRBJ1-1; no reliable D call. CDR1 and CDR2 from the germline V gene are GTSNPN and SVGIG (reference sequence). The ends were cut back, 0 bases at V and 1 base at J, with 6 bases in the middle. The CDR3 has 13 amino acids. CDR3 DNA sequence: TGTGCCTGGAGTGTAGCGGAGAACACTGAAGCTTTCTTT. Amino acid sequence: CAWSVAENTEAFF.

The rearrangement joins TRBV6-5 to TRBJ2-7; D is possibly TRBD1 (5 bases). V dropped 6 bases and J dropped 6 bases, with 15 bases sitting between them. Germline loops: CDR1 MNHEY, CDR2 SVGAGI. The CDR3 spans 13 residues. Here the CDR3 reads CASRRQNGFEQYF. For the CDR3, the DNA is TGTGCCAGCAGACGACAGAACGGTTTCGAGCAGTACTTC.

The V gene is TRBV29-1, the J gene TRBJ2-6, with D tentatively TRBD1 (6 bases). Germline CDR1 is SQVTM and CDR2 is ANQGSEA. The CDR3 covers 14 residues. V was shortened by 6 bases and J by 2 bases, with 11 bases between the two germline ends. CDR3 nucleotides: TGCAGCGTGTTACAGGGTGCTGGGGCCAACGTCCTGACTTTC. Amino acid sequence: CSVLQGAGANVLTF.

The chain uses TRBV7-6 and TRBJ2-3; tentative D call: TRBD2 (5 bases). V gave up 4 bases and J gave up 2 bases, with 16 bases separating them. This CDR3 has 16 residues. Per germline, CDR1 SGHVS and CDR2 FNYEAQ. CDR3 residues: CASSSLSGSDTDTQYF. For the CDR3, the DNA is TGTGCCAGCAGCTCCCTCAGCGGTAGCGACACAGATACGCAGTATTTT.